This is a list of T cell receptor beta chains from one sample in a study of blood T cell repertoires in COVID-19. The data were produced by immunoSEQ multiplex PCR, yet TCRdb's version contains in-frame clones alone and is incomplete. The sample consists of about 460,000 clones, about 85% of them appearing once. Input material: PBMCs or T cells enriched from blood (not recorded which). The receptors shown here come from a woman aged 55-75 years who had recovered from COVID-19. Each CDR3 is given with its conserved first and last residue. Fields, in order: J gene, D gene, clone size, V gene, CDR3 DNA, CDR3 protein. A D gene is named only where the DNA matches it firmly. Clone size appears in some rows only: once, few, many, or a class for an expanded clone.

J: TRBJ2-1
D: TRBD2
size: -
V: TRBV2
DNA: TGTGCCAACACACGGGTGGCGGGGGGCTCCTACAATGAGCAGTTCTTC
CDR3: CANTRVAGGSYNEQFF

J: TRBJ2-1
D: TRBD2
size: -
V: TRBV18
DNA: TGTGCCAGCTCACCCGGGGGGGCAGGTCCTATATCCTACAATGAGCAGTTCTTC
CDR3: CASSPGGAGPISYNEQFF

J: TRBJ2-3
D: -
size: once
V: TRBV27
DNA: TGTGCCAGCAGTTTAACCAGGAACACAGATACGCAGTATTTT
CDR3: CASSLTRNTDTQYF

J: TRBJ1-2
D: TRBD1
size: few
V: TRBV19
DNA: TGTGCCAGTAGTATAACAGGGGACTATGGCTACACCTTC
CDR3: CASSITGDYGYTF

J: TRBJ2-4
D: TRBD1
size: -
V: TRBV28
DNA: TGTGCCAGCACAGGGGGTGGGGCGAGAGCCAAAAACATTCAGTACTTC
CDR3: CASTGGGARAKNIQYF

J: TRBJ1-2
D: TRBD1
size: few
V: TRBV6-5
DNA: TGTGCCAGCAGTTACAACAGACAGGGGGCCGGCGGCTACACCTTC
CDR3: CASSYNRQGAGGYTF

J: TRBJ1-3
D: -
size: -
V: TRBV4-1
DNA: TGCGCCAGCAGCCAAGCCCTTACTGGAAACACCATATATTTT
CDR3: CASSQALTGNTIYF

J: TRBJ1-1
D: -
size: -
V: TRBV18
DNA: TGTGCCAGCTCACCTACCGCCCGGGGGACTGAAGCTTTCTTT
CDR3: CASSPTARGTEAFF

J: TRBJ1-2
D: -
size: -
V: TRBV6-5
DNA: TGTGCCAGCAGTTACGGAGACAGTAACTATGGCTACACCTTC
CDR3: CASSYGDSNYGYTF

J: TRBJ1-6
D: TRBD1
size: -
V: TRBV5-1
DNA: TGCGCCAGCAGGGTACTCGGGACAGGAGATTCACCCCTCCACTTT
CDR3: CASRVLGTGDSPLHF

J: TRBJ1-3
D: -
size: -
V: TRBV6-5
DNA: TGTGCCAGCAGTTTGAACAGGGTTAACTCTGGAAACACCATATATTTT
CDR3: CASSLNRVNSGNTIYF

J: TRBJ2-5
D: -
size: -
V: TRBV7-2
DNA: TGTGCCAGCAGCACCTATAGGGGGGGAGAGACCCAGTACTTC
CDR3: CASSTYRGGETQYF

J: TRBJ2-1
D: TRBD1
size: -
V: TRBV18
DNA: TGTGCCAGCTCACCGGGAACAGGGGGCGATGAGCAGTTCTTC
CDR3: CASSPGTGGDEQFF

J: TRBJ1-6
D: TRBD1
size: -
V: TRBV6-5
DNA: TGTGCCAGCAGCTTTGACAGGGGAGTGCGTTCACCCCTCCACTTT
CDR3: CASSFDRGVRSPLHF

J: TRBJ1-2
D: TRBD1
size: -
V: TRBV19
DNA: TGTGCCAGTAGTACGGACAGGGGTTCCTCTTATGGCTACACCTTC
CDR3: CASSTDRGSSYGYTF

J: TRBJ1-1
D: -
size: -
V: TRBV9
DNA: TGTGCCAGCAGCGCAGGGTTGAACACTGAAGCTTTCTTT
CDR3: CASSAGLNTEAFF

J: TRBJ1-4
D: TRBD1
size: -
V: TRBV4-2
DNA: TGTGCCAGCAGCCAGACCGGGACAGGTAACGAAAAACTGTTTTTT
CDR3: CASSQTGTGNEKLFF

J: TRBJ2-1
D: TRBD1
size: -
V: TRBV6-6
DNA: TGTGCCAGCAGCTTGAGAGGACAGGGAATCAATGAGCAGTTCTTC
CDR3: CASSLRGQGINEQFF

J: TRBJ2-7
D: -
size: -
V: TRBV6-6
DNA: TGTGCCAGCACCAACTCGGGTGGGGGCTCCCACGAGCAGTACTTC
CDR3: CASTNSGGGSHEQYF

J: TRBJ1-2
D: -
size: -
V: TRBV6-2/TRBV6-3
DNA: TGTGCCAGCAGTGGAGGCGCTTCTTCCTATGGCTACACCTTC
CDR3: CASSGGASSYGYTF

J: TRBJ2-6
D: -
size: -
V: TRBV6-5
DNA: TGTGCCACCTTACACTCTGGGGCCAACGTCCTGACTTTC
CDR3: CATLHSGANVLTF

J: TRBJ2-3
D: TRBD2
size: -
V: TRBV2
DNA: TGTGCCAGCAGTTCCCTCCGAGCGGGGGGCAGCACAGATACGCAGTATTTT
CDR3: CASSSLRAGGSTDTQYF

J: TRBJ1-2
D: -
size: -
V: TRBV28
DNA: TGTGCCAGCAGTTTAAGGGGGGGAGCTAACTATGGCTACACCTTC
CDR3: CASSLRGGANYGYTF

J: TRBJ2-1
D: TRBD1
size: -
V: TRBV2
DNA: TGTGCCAGCAGTGAAGACCCCGGGACAGGGCGGGATGAGCAGTTCTTC
CDR3: CASSEDPGTGRDEQFF

J: TRBJ1-1
D: -
size: few
V: TRBV3-1/TRBV3-2
DNA: TGTGCCAGCAGCCAAACAACTACAGGGAGGAACACTGAAGCTTTCTTT
CDR3: CASSQTTTGRNTEAFF

J: TRBJ2-7
D: -
size: -
V: TRBV5-5
DNA: TGTGCCAGCAGCTTGGCAGTTACCTACGAGCAGTACTTC
CDR3: CASSLAVTYEQYF

J: TRBJ2-5
D: -
size: -
V: TRBV7-9
DNA: TGTGCCAGCAACTCCCCGGGGCAAGAGACCCAGTACTTC
CDR3: CASNSPGQETQYF

J: TRBJ1-3
D: -
size: -
V: TRBV5-1
DNA: TGCGCCAGCAGCCCGGTAGTTGGAAACACCATATATTTT
CDR3: CASSPVVGNTIYF

J: TRBJ2-5
D: -
size: -
V: TRBV5-5
DNA: TGTGCCAGCAGCCCGACCCCGGGGGAGACCCAGTACTTC
CDR3: CASSPTPGETQYF

J: TRBJ2-2
D: TRBD1
size: few
V: TRBV27
DNA: TGTGCCAGCAGTTTTAGGGACAGGGGGACGACCGGGGAGCTGTTTTTT
CDR3: CASSFRDRGTTGELFF

J: TRBJ2-4
D: -
size: -
V: TRBV30
DNA: TGTGCCTGGAGGTCGGTAGCCAAAAACATTCAGTACTTC
CDR3: CAWRSVAKNIQYF

J: TRBJ1-2
D: -
size: -
V: TRBV4-1
DNA: TGCGCCAGCAGCCAAGTCGCGGGATTCTATGGCTACACCTTC
CDR3: CASSQVAGFYGYTF

J: TRBJ2-1
D: TRBD1
size: -
V: TRBV24-1
DNA: TGTGCCACCAGTGGAAGGAGGTCGGACAGGGGCGATGAGCAGTTCTTC
CDR3: CATSGRRSDRGDEQFF

J: TRBJ1-3
D: -
size: -
V: TRBV19
DNA: TGTGCCAGTAGTATAGAAGACAGCTCCTCTGGAAACACCATATATTTT
CDR3: CASSIEDSSSGNTIYF

J: TRBJ2-3
D: -
size: -
V: TRBV24-1
DNA: TGTGCCACCAGTGAAACGACAGGACCAGCTACAGATACGCAGTATTTT
CDR3: CATSETTGPATDTQYF

J: TRBJ1-5
D: TRBD1
size: -
V: TRBV5-1
DNA: TGCGCCAGCAGCCATACAGGGGAGAGCAATCAGCCCCAGCATTTT
CDR3: CASSHTGESNQPQHF

J: TRBJ1-6
D: -
size: -
V: TRBV5-1
DNA: TGCGCCAGCAGCTTGGCCGGGGTCGGATATTCACCCCTCCACTTT
CDR3: CASSLAGVGYSPLHF

J: TRBJ1-1
D: TRBD1
size: -
V: TRBV11-2
DNA: TGTGCCAGCAGCTTAGGGTGGTTCCGGGGGACAGGGAACACTGAAGCTTTCTTT
CDR3: CASSLGWFRGTGNTEAFF

J: TRBJ2-6
D: TRBD1
size: -
V: TRBV18
DNA: TGTGCCAGCTCACCCACAGGGGCTGGGGCCAACGTCCTGACTTTC
CDR3: CASSPTGAGANVLTF

J: TRBJ2-3
D: -
size: -
V: TRBV11-3
DNA: TGTGCCAGCAGCACCTGGGACTTCGCTAGCACAGATACGCAGTATTTT
CDR3: CASSTWDFASTDTQYF